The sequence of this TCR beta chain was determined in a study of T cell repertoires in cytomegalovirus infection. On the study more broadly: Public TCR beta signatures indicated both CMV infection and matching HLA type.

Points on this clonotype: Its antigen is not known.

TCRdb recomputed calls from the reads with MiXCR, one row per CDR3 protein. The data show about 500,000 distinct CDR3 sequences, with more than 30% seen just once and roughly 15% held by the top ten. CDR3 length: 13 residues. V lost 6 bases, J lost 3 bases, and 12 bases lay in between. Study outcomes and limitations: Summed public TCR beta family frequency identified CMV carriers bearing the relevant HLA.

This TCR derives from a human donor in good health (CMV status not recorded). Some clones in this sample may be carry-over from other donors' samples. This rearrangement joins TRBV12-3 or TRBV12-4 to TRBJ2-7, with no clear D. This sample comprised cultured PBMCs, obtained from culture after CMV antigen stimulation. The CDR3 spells CASSPRQDYEQYF. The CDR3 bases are TGTGCCAGCAGCCCCCGGCAGGACTACGAGCAGTACTTC.